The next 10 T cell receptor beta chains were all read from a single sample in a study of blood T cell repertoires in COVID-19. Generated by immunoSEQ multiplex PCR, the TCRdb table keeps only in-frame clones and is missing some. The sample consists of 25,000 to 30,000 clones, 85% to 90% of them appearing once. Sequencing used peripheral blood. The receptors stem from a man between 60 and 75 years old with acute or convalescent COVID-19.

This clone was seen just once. CDR3 loop: CSASPQESSGNTIYF. The CDR3 nucleotides read TGCAGTGCTAGTCCACAGGAGAGCTCTGGAAACACCATATATTTT. V gene TRBV20-1 combines with J gene TRBJ1-3, with D perhaps matching TRBD1 (5 bases). The length of the CDR3 is 15 residues. From germline, CDR1 is DFQATT and CDR2 SNEGSKA (reference sequence). V dropped 3 bases and J dropped 0 bases, with 12 bases sitting between them.

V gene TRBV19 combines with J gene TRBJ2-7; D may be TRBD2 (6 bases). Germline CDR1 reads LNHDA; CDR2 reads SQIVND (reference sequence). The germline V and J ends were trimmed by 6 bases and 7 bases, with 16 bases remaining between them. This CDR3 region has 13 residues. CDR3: CASSKPGLLEQYF. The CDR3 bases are TGTGCCAGTAGCAAACCGGGACTCTTGGAGCAGTACTTC.

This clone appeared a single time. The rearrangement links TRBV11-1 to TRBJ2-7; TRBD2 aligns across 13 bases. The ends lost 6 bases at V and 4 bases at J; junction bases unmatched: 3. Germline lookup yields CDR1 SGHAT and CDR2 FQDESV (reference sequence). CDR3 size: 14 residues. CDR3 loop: CASSGTSGNYEQYF. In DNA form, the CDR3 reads TGTGCCAGCAGTGGGACTAGCGGGAATTACGAGCAGTACTTC.

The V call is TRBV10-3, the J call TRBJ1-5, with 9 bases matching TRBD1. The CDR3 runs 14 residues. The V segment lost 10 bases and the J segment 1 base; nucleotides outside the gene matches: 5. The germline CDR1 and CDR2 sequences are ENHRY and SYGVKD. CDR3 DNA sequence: TGTGCCACAACCGGACAGGGGAGCAATCAGCCCCAGCATTTT. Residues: CATTGQGSNQPQHF.

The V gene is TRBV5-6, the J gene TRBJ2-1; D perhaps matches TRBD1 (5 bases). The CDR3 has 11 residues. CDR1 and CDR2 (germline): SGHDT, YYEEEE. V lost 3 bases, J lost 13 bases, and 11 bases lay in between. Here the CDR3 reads CASSSRTRQFF. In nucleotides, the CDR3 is TGTGCCAGCAGCTCCCGGACACGACAGTTCTTC.

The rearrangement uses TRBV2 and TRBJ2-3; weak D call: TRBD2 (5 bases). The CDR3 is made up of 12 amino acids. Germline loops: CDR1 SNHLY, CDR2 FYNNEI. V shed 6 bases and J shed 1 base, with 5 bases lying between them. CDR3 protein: CASSGGTDTQYF. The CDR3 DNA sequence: TGTGCCAGCAGCGGGGGCACAGATACGCAGTATTTT.

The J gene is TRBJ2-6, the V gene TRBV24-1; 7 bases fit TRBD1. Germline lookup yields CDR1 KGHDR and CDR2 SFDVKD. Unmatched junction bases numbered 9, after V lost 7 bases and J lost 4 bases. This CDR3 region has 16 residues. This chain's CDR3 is CATSRQTGTGANVLTF. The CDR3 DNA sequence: TGTGCCACCAGCCGCCAGACAGGGACCGGGGCCAACGTCCTGACTTTC.

The chain's CDR3 is CASSLAAPDTQYF. CDR3 nucleotide sequence: TGTGCCAGCAGCTTAGCGGCCCCAGATACGCAGTATTTT. The rearrangement links TRBV7-2 to TRBJ2-3; D is ambiguous. Per germline, CDR1 SGHTA and CDR2 FQGNSA. This CDR3 region has 13 residues. V was clipped by 0 bases and J by 4 bases, with 5 bases between them.

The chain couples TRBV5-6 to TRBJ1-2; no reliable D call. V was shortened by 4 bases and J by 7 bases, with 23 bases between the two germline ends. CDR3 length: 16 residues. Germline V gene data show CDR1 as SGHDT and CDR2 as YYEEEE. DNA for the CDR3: TGTGCCAGCAGCCCATTCGTGGAGGGAAGAGAGGTTGGCTACACCTTC. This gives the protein CASSPFVEGREVGYTF. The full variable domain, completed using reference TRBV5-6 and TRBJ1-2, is DAGVTQSPTHLIKTRGQQVTLRCSPKSGHDTVSWYQQALGQGPQFIFQYYEEEERQRGNFPDRFSGHQFPNYSSELNVNALLLGDSALYLCASSPFVEGREVGYTFGSGTRLTVV.

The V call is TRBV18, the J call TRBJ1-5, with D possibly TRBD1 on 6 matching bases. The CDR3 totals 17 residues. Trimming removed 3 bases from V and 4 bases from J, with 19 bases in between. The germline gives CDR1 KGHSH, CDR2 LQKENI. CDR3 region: CASSPGGPTGLNQPQHF. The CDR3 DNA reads TGTGCCAGCTCACCCGGAGGTCCAACAGGGCTAAATCAGCCCCAGCATTTT.